This T cell receptor (beta chain) was sequenced during a study of shared clonotypes between healthy human individuals. Study-level results: Some clonotypes were shared by all four sorted-subset donors, while others were not shared. The non-shared ones had lower generation probabilities than the shared ones. Blood was the sole source, and tissue repertoires probably differ. Naive CD4 clonotypes overlapped across a few donors at about 5%.

CDR1 and CDR2 from the germline V gene are SGDLS and YYNGEE. This CDR3 has 14 residues. V lost 4 bases to trimming and J lost 7 bases, with 18 bases between them. Original processing notes: Junction-only immunoSEQ data arrived without quality scores, meaning filtering differed. TCRdb keeps only in-frame clones here, not all; method: immunoSEQ multiplex PCR. V and J calls and clone size follow that table, whereas D and trimming were derived from the DNA. The sample shows around 510,000 clones, roughly 95% of them seen only once. In this sample, this clone turned up once. The antigen is unknown. This TCR was recovered from a woman under 40 in good health. The rearrangement links TRBV9 to TRBJ2-7, with D unclear. The sample comprised naive CD4+ T cells sorted from blood. Subset described: CD45RA+ positively selected. The CDR3 DNA reads TGTGCCAGCAGCAGCGAGACTTCCGTGAGGGAGCAGTACTTC. Translated, it gives CASSSETSVREQYF.